This TCR beta chain stems from a study of cytomegalovirus exposure and HLA in healthy donors. Study results and limitations: It was in a later analysis that TCR association rates were seen to vary by HLA locus, highest for DRB1 and lowest for HLA-C.

A remark on this clone: What it binds is unknown.

The PCR used 60 Vbeta and 13 Jbeta primers. Here immunoSEQ multiplex PCR was the method, and the copy in TCRdb shows in-frame clones only, minus some. Of roughly 100,000 clones in the sample, roughly 60% were seen once. Input material: PBMCs. The receptor's source is a boy between 10 and 17 years old in good health and CMV-seropositive.

CDR3 in DNA: TGCGCCAGCAGCTTGACAGTTTCAACAAATACGCAGTATTTT. It is translated as CASSLTVSTNTQYF. The chain links TRBV5-1 to TRBJ2-3; no firm D call. The germline V gene encodes CDR1 SGHRS and CDR2 YFSETQ. The V end lost 1 base, the J end lost 7 bases, and 13 bases lay between the germline ends. There are 14 residues in the CDR3.